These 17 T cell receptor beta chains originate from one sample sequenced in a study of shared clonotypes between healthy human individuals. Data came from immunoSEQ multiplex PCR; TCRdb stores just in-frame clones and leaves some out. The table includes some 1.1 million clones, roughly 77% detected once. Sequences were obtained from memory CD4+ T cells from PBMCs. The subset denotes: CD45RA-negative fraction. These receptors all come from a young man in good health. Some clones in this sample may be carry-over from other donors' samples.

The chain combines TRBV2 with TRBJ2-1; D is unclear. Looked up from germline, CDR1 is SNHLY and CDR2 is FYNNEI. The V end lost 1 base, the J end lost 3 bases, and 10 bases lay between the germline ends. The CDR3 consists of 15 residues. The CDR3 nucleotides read TGTGCCAGCAGTGAAGGGGCGGCCGTCTACAATGAGCAGTTCTTC. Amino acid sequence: CASSEGAAVYNEQFF.

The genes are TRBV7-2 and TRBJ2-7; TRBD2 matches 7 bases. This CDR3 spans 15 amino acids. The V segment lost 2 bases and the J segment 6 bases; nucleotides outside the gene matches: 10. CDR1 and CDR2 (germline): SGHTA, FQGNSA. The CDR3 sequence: CASSLSAGGLGEQYF. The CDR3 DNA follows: TGTGCCAGCAGCTTATCAGCCGGCGGACTAGGCGAGCAGTACTTC.

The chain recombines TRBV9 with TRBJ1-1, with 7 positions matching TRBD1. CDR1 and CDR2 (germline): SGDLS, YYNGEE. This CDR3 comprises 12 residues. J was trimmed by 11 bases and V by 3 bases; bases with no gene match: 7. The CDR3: CASSAFEGQAFF. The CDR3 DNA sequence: TGTGCCAGCAGCGCATTTGAGGGACAGGCTTTCTTT.

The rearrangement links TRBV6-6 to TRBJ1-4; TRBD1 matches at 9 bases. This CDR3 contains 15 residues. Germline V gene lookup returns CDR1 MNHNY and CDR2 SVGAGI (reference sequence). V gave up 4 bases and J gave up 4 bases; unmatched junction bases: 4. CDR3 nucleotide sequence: TGTGCCAGCAGTTCCATGACAGGGGGTAATGAAAAACTGTTTTTT. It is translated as CASSSMTGGNEKLFF.

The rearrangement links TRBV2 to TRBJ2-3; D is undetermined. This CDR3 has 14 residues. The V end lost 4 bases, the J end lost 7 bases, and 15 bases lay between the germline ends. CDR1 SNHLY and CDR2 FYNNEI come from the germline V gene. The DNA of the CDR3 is TGTGCCAGCAGTGCCCAAGGAACGGAACATACGCAGTATTTT. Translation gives CASSAQGTEHTQYF.

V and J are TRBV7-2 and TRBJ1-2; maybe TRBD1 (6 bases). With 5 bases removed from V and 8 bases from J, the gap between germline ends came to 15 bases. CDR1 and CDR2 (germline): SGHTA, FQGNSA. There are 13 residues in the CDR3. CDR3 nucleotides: TGTGCCAGCAGCCCCGACAGGCACCCGGGCTACACCTTC. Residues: CASSPDRHPGYTF.

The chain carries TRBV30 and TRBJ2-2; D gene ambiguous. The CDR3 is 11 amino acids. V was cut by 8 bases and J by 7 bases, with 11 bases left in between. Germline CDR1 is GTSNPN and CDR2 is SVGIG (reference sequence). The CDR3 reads CAQGIGGELFF. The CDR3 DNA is TGTGCCCAAGGTATCGGCGGGGAGCTGTTTTTT. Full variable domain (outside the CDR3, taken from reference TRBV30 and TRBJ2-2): SQTIHQWPATLVQPVGSPLSLECTVEGTSNPNLYWYRQAAGRGLQLLFYSVGIGQISSEVPQNLSASRPQDRQFILSSKKLLLSDSGFYLCAQGIGGELFFGEGSRLTVL.

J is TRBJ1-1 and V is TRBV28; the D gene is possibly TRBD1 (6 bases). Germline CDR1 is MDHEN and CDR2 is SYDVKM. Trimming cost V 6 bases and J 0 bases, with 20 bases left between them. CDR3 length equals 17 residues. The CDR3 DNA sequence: TGTGCCAGCAGCTCCGGGTGGGGGGGCGTTATGAACACTGAAGCTTTCTTT. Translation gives CASSSGWGGVMNTEAFF.

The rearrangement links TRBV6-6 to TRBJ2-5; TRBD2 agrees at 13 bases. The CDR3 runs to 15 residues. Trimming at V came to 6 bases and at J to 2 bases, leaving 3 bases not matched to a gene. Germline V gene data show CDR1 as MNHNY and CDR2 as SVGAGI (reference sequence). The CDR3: CASSRTSGGQETQYF. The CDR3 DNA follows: TGTGCCAGCAGCCGGACTAGCGGGGGACAAGAGACCCAGTACTTC.

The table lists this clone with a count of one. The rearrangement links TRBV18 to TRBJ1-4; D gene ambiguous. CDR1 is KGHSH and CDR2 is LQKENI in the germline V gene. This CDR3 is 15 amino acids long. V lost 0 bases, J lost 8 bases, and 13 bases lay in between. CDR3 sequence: CASSPPQTWREKLFF. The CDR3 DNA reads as TGTGCCAGCTCACCACCCCAAACCTGGAGGGAAAAACTGTTTTTT.

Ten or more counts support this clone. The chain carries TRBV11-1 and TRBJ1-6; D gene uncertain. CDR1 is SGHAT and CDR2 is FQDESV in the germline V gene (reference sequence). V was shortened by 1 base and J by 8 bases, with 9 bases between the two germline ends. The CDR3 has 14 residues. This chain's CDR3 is CASSLGTAYSPLHF. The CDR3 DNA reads TGTGCCAGCAGCTTAGGAACGGCTTATTCACCCCTCCACTTT.

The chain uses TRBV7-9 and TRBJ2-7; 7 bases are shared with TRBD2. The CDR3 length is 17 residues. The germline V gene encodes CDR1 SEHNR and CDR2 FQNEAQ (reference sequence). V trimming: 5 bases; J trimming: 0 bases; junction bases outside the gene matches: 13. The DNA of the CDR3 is TGTGCCAGCAGCCCCCGCGAGGGGAGGGTACACTCCTACGAGCAGTACTTC. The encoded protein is CASSPREGRVHSYEQYF.

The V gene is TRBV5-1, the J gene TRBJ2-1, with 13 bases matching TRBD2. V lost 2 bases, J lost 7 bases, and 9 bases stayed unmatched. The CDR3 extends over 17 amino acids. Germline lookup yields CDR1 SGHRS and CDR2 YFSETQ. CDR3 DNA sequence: TGCGCCAGCAGCTTCAGCCCAACTAGCGGGAGGGCTAATGAGCAGTTCTTC. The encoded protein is CASSFSPTSGRANEQFF.

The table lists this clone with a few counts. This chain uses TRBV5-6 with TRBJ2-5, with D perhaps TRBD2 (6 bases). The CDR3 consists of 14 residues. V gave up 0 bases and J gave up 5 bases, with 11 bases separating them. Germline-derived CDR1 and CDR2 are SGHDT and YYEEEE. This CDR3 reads CASSLVGAGETQYF. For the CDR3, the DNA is TGTGCCAGCAGCTTGGTCGGGGCGGGGGAGACCCAGTACTTC.

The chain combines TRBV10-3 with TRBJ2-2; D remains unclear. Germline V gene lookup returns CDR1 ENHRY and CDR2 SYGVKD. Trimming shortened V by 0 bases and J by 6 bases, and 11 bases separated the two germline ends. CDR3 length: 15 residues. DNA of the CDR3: TGTGCCATCAGTGAGTCTGGTGGTATCGCCGGGGAGCTGTTTTTT. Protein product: CAISESGGIAGELFF.

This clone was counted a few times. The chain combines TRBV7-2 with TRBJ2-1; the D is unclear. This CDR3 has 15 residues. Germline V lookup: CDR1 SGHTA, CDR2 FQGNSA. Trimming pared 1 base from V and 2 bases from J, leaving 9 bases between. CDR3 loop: CASSLGFRPYNEQFF. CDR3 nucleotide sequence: TGTGCCAGCAGCTTAGGGTTCCGCCCCTACAATGAGCAGTTCTTC.

CDR3 region: CASSRDSRGEQYF. The CDR3 DNA follows: TGTGCCAGCTCACGAGACAGCCGTGGGGAGCAGTACTTC. The V and J genes are TRBV18 and TRBJ2-7; perhaps TRBD1 as D (5 bases). The CDR3 length is 13 residues. Germline V gene data show CDR1 as KGHSH and CDR2 as LQKENI. Trimming pared 4 bases from V and 7 bases from J, leaving 14 bases between.